This T cell receptor (beta chain) was captured in a study of blood T cell repertoires in COVID-19. The V and J ends lost 5 bases and 4 bases, in that order; junction bases with no gene match: 5. Germline values: CDR1 KGHDR, CDR2 SFDVKD. This CDR3 is built from 14 residues. The table came from immunoSEQ multiplex PCR; TCRdb's copy has only in-frame clones and leaves some out. The table has 45,000 to 50,000 clones, over 75% seen once. Sequenced input: peripheral blood. The V and J genes are TRBV24-1 and TRBJ1-2; 8 nucleotides agree with TRBD1. The receptor was isolated from a woman older than 75 with COVID-19, enrolled during active disease. As DNA, the CDR3 is TGTGCCACCAGTGCGACAGGGGTATCCTATGGCTACACCTTC. Protein product: CATSATGVSYGYTF.